The 21 T cell receptor beta chains given below trace back to one sample, sequenced in a study of read filtering for tumor transcriptome and immune sequencing. The library was built from about 0.4 ug RNA with molecular barcoded adaptors for alpha/delta and beta/gamma chains. TCRdb re-derived calls from the reads in MiXCR, one entry per CDR3 protein. Of 75,000 to 90,000 distinct CDR3 sequences listed, 10% to 15% are singletons. The specimen was a population of CD138-negative cells sorted from bone marrow. The receptor set was obtained from a donor aged 40 or older with multiple myeloma.

This clonotype has a count of ten or more. The rearrangement uses TRBV7-2 and TRBJ2-3, with TRBD1 identical over 7 bases. The junction had 3 bases not matched to a gene; V was cut back by 5 bases and J by 4 bases. Germline V gene data show CDR1 as SGHTA and CDR2 as FQGNSA. The CDR3 covers 13 residues. CDR3 coding DNA: TGTGCCAGCAGCAATGACAGGGCAGATACGCAGTATTTT. It yields the protein CASSNDRADTQYF.

In this sample, this clonotype turned up many times. The V and J genes are TRBV7-2 and TRBJ2-5, with 10 bases that match TRBD1. The V gene's germline CDR1 is SGHTA and CDR2 FQGNSA. The CDR3 consists of 15 residues. V lost 6 bases to trimming and J lost 5 bases; unmatched junction nucleotides: 9. The CDR3 region is CASRRDRGPWETQYF. The CDR3 nucleotides read TGTGCCAGCAGACGGGACAGGGGCCCTTGGGAGACCCAGTACTTC.

J is TRBJ2-3 and V is TRBV4-1, with unresolved D. In germline, CDR1 is MGHRA, CDR2 YSYEKL. There are 14 residues in the CDR3. V shed 1 base and J shed 6 bases, with 11 bases lying between them. The CDR3 sequence: CASSQVGVVDTQYF. The CDR3 DNA reads as TGCGCCAGCAGCCAAGTTGGGGTTGTGGATACGCAGTATTTT.

Concerning this clonotype: One end of the junction is discordant with germline, which a read error may explain. The CDR3 sequence: CASSRGTNGAYNERFF. The CDR3 DNA follows: TGTGCCAGCAGCCGTGGGACTAACGGGGCTTACAATGAGCGGTTCTTC. The chain carries TRBV7-9 and TRBJ2-1, with 7 positions matching TRBD2. The CDR3 has 16 residues. The germline gives CDR1 SEHNR, CDR2 FQNEAQ (reference sequence).

In its sample, this clonotype was seen many times. One junction end disagrees with the germline gene, perhaps due to a read error. The rearrangement joins TRBV11-2 to TRBJ2-1, with 7 bases lining up with TRBD2. The CDR3 totals 14 residues. The germline V gene has CDR1 SGHAT and CDR2 FQNNGV. The CDR3 is CASSFLADHNEQFF. CDR3 in DNA: TGTGCTAGCAGTTTCCTAGCGGATCACAATGAGCAGTTCTTC.

Ten or more counts support this clonotype. This chain links TRBV5-1 with TRBJ1-5; 7 positions agree with TRBD1. Germline CDR1 SGHRS, CDR2 YFSETQ. The CDR3 extends over 13 amino acids. J gave up 10 bases and V 0 bases, and 4 bases lay outside the gene matches. The CDR3 loop reads CASSLDRGSPQHF. The CDR3 region has the DNA TGCGCCAGCAGCTTGGACAGGGGCAGCCCCCAGCATTTT.

On this clonotype: Compared with germline, one end of the junction differs, possibly owing to a read error. This chain uses TRBV4-2 with TRBJ2-3, with D possibly TRBD2 on 6 matching bases. This CDR3 comprises 19 residues. The germline gives CDR1 LGHNA, CDR2 YNFKEQ. CDR3 sequence: CASSRPPGLAGYRADAQYF. Here the CDR3 DNA reads TGTGCCAGCAGCCGGCCCCCGGGACTGGCGGGATATCGGGCAGATGCGCAGTATTTT.

Note on this clonotype: An end of the junction does not agree with germline; a read error may underlie this. The J gene is TRBJ1-6, the V gene TRBV20-1; weak D call: TRBD1 (6 bases). This CDR3 has 13 amino acids. Germline-derived CDR1 and CDR2 are DFQATT and SNEGSKA (reference sequence). Here the CDR3 DNA reads TGCAGTGCTAGGGGCAGGGGATGGTCACCCCCCCGCTTT. Amino acid sequence: CSARGRGWSPPRF.

This clonotype was recorded at least ten times. The chain joins TRBV5-1 to TRBJ2-1; D is ambiguous. CDR1 and CDR2 from the germline V gene are SGHRS and YFSETQ. The V end was cut by 1 base, the J end by 9 bases, with 17 bases between. The CDR3 contains 15 residues. CDR3 nucleotide sequence: TGCGCCAGCAGCTTGCAGTCCGGAGCGAACTCTGAGCAGTTCTTC. This translates into CASSLQSGANSEQFF.

This clonotype was seen many times. This chain joins TRBV11-2 and TRBJ2-7, with D maybe TRBD2 (5 bases). There are 14 residues in the CDR3. Trimming stripped 0 bases from V and 8 bases from J, with 14 bases between. Germline values: CDR1 SGHAT, CDR2 FQNNGV. This CDR3 reads CASSLDPTNGKQYF. For the CDR3, the DNA is TGTGCCAGCAGCTTAGATCCGACTAACGGGAAGCAGTACTTC.

A word on this clonotype: A far more abundant clone sits one base away, making this likely a read error. Likely a read error: the CDR3 ends without its conserved phenylalanine or tryptophan. The CDR3 loop is CASSLNQQGLEQYL. The CDR3 nucleotides are TGTGCCAGCAGCTTAAATCAACAGGGACTCGAGCAGTACCTC. J is TRBJ2-7 and V is TRBV11-2, with D possibly called TRBD1 or TRBD2 (6 bases each). The germline gives CDR1 SGHAT, CDR2 FQNNGV. The CDR3 extends over 14 amino acids. With 2 bases removed from V and 6 bases from J, the gap between germline ends came to 14 bases.

As concerns this clonotype: A much larger clone is a single base away; this may be a read error. The CDR3 sequence: CVSKQGDEQYF. DNA for the CDR3: TGCGTCAGCAAGCAGGGTGACGAGCAGTACTTC. V gene TRBV5-1 combines with J gene TRBJ2-7; a possible D gene is TRBD1 (5 bases). Germline CDR1 and CDR2: SGHRS and YFSETQ. The CDR3 covers 11 residues.

This clonotype came up a few times. J is TRBJ2-5 and V is TRBV4-2; TRBD1 agrees at 11 bases. The ends lost 4 bases at V and 4 bases at J; junction bases unmatched: 8. The CDR3 contains 16 residues. Germline assignment: CDR1 LGHNA and CDR2 YNFKEQ. This chain's CDR3 is CASSLFVGTGGETQYF. The DNA of the CDR3 is TGTGCCAGCAGCCTATTCGTCGGGACAGGGGGAGAGACCCAGTACTTC.

This clonotype came up many times. The chain has TRBV11-1 and TRBJ1-5, with a weak D call TRBD1 (5 bases). V dropped 5 bases and J dropped 6 bases, with 11 bases sitting between them. Germline CDR1 SGHAT, CDR2 FQDESV (reference sequence). The CDR3 totals 13 residues. The CDR3 loop reads CASSAGPAQPQHF. Written as DNA, the CDR3 is TGTGCCAGCAGCGCAGGGCCTGCTCAGCCCCAGCATTTT. Complete variable domain (other parts from reference TRBV11-1 and TRBJ1-5): EAEVAQSPRYKITEKSQAVAFWCDPISGHATLYWYRQILGQGPELLVQFQDESVVDDSQLPKDRFSAERLKGVDSTLKIQPAELGDSAMYLCASSAGPAQPQHFGDGTRLSIL.

This clonotype was counted many times. The gene calls are TRBV4-1 and TRBJ2-5; a possible D gene is TRBD2 (5 bases). The CDR3 spans 16 residues. V gave up 4 bases and J gave up 2 bases, with 17 bases separating them. CDR1 MGHRA and CDR2 YSYEKL come from the germline V gene. The CDR3 here is CASSPTPGLGQETQYF. The CDR3 coding sequence is TGCGCCAGCAGCCCGACCCCGGGATTGGGGCAAGAGACCCAGTACTTC.

The chain employs TRBV11-2 and TRBJ2-3, with D hard to call. CDR1 is SGHAT and CDR2 is FQNNGV in the germline V gene. The CDR3 spans 13 residues. Trimming left V 5 bases short and J 0 bases short, with 6 bases between. The CDR3 protein is CASSATSTDTQYF. CDR3 sequence (DNA): TGTGCCAGCAGCGCTACTAGCACAGATACGCAGTATTTT. The full variable domain, rest sourced from reference TRBV11-2 and TRBJ2-3, is EAGVAQSPRYKIIEKRQSVAFWCNPISGHATLYWYQQILGQGPKLLIQFQNNGVVDDSQLPKDRFSAERLKGVDSTLKIQPAKLEDSAVYLCASSATSTDTQYFGPGTRLTVL.

The chain has TRBV4-1 and TRBJ1-4; no clear D. Looked up from germline, CDR1 is MGHRA and CDR2 is YSYEKL. V shed 1 base and J shed 6 bases, with 12 bases lying between them. CDR3 length equals 15 residues. This chain's CDR3 is CASSQGAGSDEKLFF. The CDR3 nucleotides read TGCGCCAGCAGCCAAGGGGCGGGTTCGGATGAAAAACTGTTTTTT.

In its sample, this clonotype was seen a few times. The chain recombines TRBV7-9 with TRBJ1-1, with a weak D call TRBD1 (5 bases). Germline V gene data show CDR1 as SEHNR and CDR2 as FQNEAQ (reference sequence). This CDR3 has 13 residues. V shed 4 bases and J shed 6 bases, with 12 bases lying between them. CDR3: CASSSGGRSEAFF. CDR3 DNA: TGTGCCAGCAGCTCCGGGGGTAGGTCTGAAGCTTTCTTT.

The gene calls are TRBV6-2 or TRBV6-3 and TRBJ2-5; 9 nucleotides match TRBD1. The CDR3 covers 16 residues. Per the germline V gene, CDR1 is MNHEY and CDR2 is SVGEGT. V dropped 0 bases and J dropped 0; count of bases not matched to a gene: 2. CDR3 residues: CASSYSRQGDQETQYF. Written as DNA, the CDR3 is TGTGCCAGCAGTTACTCTCGACAGGGGGACCAAGAGACCCAGTACTTC.

This clonotype turned up a few times. The chain employs TRBV6-5 and TRBJ2-2; no firm D call. The CDR3 consists of 14 residues. The ends were cut back, 4 bases at V and 0 bases at J, with 6 bases in the middle. CDR1 MNHEY and CDR2 SVGAGI come from the germline V gene. The CDR3 nucleotides are TGTGCCAGCAGTTTCGGAGCGAACACCGGGGAGCTGTTTTTT. This codes for CASSFGANTGELFF.

V gene TRBV6-5 combines with J gene TRBJ2-3, with D perhaps matching TRBD1 (5 bases). Germline CDR1 is MNHEY and CDR2 is SVGAGI. This CDR3 has 14 residues. V was shortened by 6 bases and J by 3 bases, with 13 bases between the two germline ends. The CDR3 sequence is CASRQSRATDTQYF. The CDR3 nucleotides are TGTGCCAGCAGGCAAAGCAGGGCTACAGATACGCAGTATTTT.